Included here is one TCR beta chain sequence, with context. The germline V gene has CDR1 SGHTA and CDR2 FQGNSA. V was pared by 8 bases and J by 7 bases, with 12 bases between. This CDR3 is 12 amino acids long. This specimen belongs to a study of PD-L1 blockade in urothelial cancer. Study summary: Male patients with bladder-origin urothelial cancer numbered about nine tenths of the roughly 30. Blood analysis took place 3 weeks (second dose) and 6 weeks after treatment start. T cells numbered a median of approximately 140,000 in the blood samples.

Profiling relied on immunoSEQ multiplex PCR, and the TCRdb table lists in-frame clones only, not all of them. This table holds tens of thousands of clones, about 91% found once. This chain uses TRBV7-2 with TRBJ2-1; possibly TRBD2 for D (5 bases). The sequenced sample was PBMCs, obtained around atezolizumab (anti-PD-L1) treatment. The sequence was collected from a man over 45 with urothelial cancer. CDR3 DNA: TGTGCCAGCGGGCTGAGGGTGAATGAGCAGTTCTTC. It translates to CASGLRVNEQFF.